This is a list of T cell receptor beta chains from one sample in a study of blood T cells in healthy people across ages. TCRdb re-called the 5' RACE reads through MiXCR, storing one row per CDR3 protein. The sample contains around 800,000 distinct CDR3 sequences, roughly 50% of which appear only once. The sequenced sample consisted of blood. Source of these receptors: a man aged 80 or over in good health. Both conserved end residues are part of each CDR3. Fields, in order: V gene, J gene, CDR3 protein.

V gene: TRBV28; J gene: TRBJ1-5; CDR3 protein: CASSFLVQPQHF
V gene: TRBV11-2; J gene: TRBJ2-7; CDR3 protein: CASGRQGKYEQYF
V gene: TRBV28; J gene: TRBJ2-7; CDR3 protein: CASSVWGTVYEQYF
V gene: TRBV5-1; J gene: TRBJ2-2; CDR3 protein: CASSLNPAGDTGELFF
V gene: TRBV5-6; J gene: TRBJ2-3; CDR3 protein: CASRPLGLADYTDTQYF
V gene: TRBV5-6; J gene: TRBJ2-7; CDR3 protein: CASSFPRRFEQYF
V gene: TRBV20-1; J gene: TRBJ2-5; CDR3 protein: CSATGAGETQYF
V gene: TRBV28; J gene: TRBJ1-2; CDR3 protein: CASYTRANYGYTF
V gene: TRBV6-5; J gene: TRBJ2-5; CDR3 protein: CASSYSRGQETQYF
V gene: TRBV4-1; J gene: TRBJ2-1; CDR3 protein: CASSETGSLYNEQFF
V gene: TRBV3-1; J gene: TRBJ2-1; CDR3 protein: CASSQRHGTSGYNEQFF
V gene: TRBV29-1; J gene: TRBJ2-3; CDR3 protein: CSVEVRDTQYF
V gene: TRBV24-1; J gene: TRBJ2-7; CDR3 protein: CATSDPGTGTAYEQYF
V gene: TRBV6-5; J gene: TRBJ1-6; CDR3 protein: CASRVGYNSPLHF
V gene: TRBV5-1; J gene: TRBJ2-7; CDR3 protein: CASSHPGRALSYEQYF
V gene: TRBV25-1; J gene: TRBJ2-1; CDR3 protein: CASTSSSYNEQFF
V gene: TRBV6-4; J gene: TRBJ2-3; CDR3 protein: CANSDSNHPDTQYF
V gene: TRBV10-3; J gene: TRBJ1-5; CDR3 protein: CAIRRQEQQPQHF
V gene: TRBV27; J gene: TRBJ2-7; CDR3 protein: CASSSEMVTSGHSYEQYF
V gene: TRBV7-2; J gene: TRBJ1-4; CDR3 protein: CASSLGQGREKLFF
V gene: TRBV6-1; J gene: TRBJ2-7; CDR3 protein: CASSEVISGSASSYEQYF
V gene: TRBV20-1; J gene: TRBJ1-1; CDR3 protein: CSAREGGGGPEAFF
V gene: TRBV20-1; J gene: TRBJ2-3; CDR3 protein: CSARTLFGGTTDTQYF
V gene: TRBV29-1; J gene: TRBJ2-7; CDR3 protein: CSVVGQGGPLAYEQYF
V gene: TRBV12-3/TRBV12-4; J gene: TRBJ2-4; CDR3 protein: CASSLRRRDIQYF
V gene: TRBV7-2; J gene: TRBJ2-7; CDR3 protein: CASSAGHPYEQYF
V gene: TRBV12-3/TRBV12-4; J gene: TRBJ2-1; CDR3 protein: CACSSDSSYNEQFF
V gene: TRBV5-1; J gene: TRBJ2-2; CDR3 protein: CASSLDGSSTGELFF
V gene: TRBV27; J gene: TRBJ2-7; CDR3 protein: CASGTGSPYEQYF
V gene: TRBV20-1; J gene: TRBJ2-7; CDR3 protein: CMAPSGTANEQYF
V gene: TRBV5-1; J gene: NA; CDR3 protein: CASSVYGGREQYF
V gene: TRBV29-1; J gene: TRBJ2-1; CDR3 protein: CSVEDRRSGRFNEQFF
V gene: TRBV5-5; J gene: TRBJ1-2; CDR3 protein: CASTLAPDYGYTF
V gene: TRBV28; J gene: TRBJ2-3; CDR3 protein: CASSLPRGAGLDTQYF
V gene: TRBV7-2; J gene: TRBJ2-5; CDR3 protein: CASSSFGLAAYNEQYF
V gene: TRBV12-3/TRBV12-4; J gene: TRBJ2-1; CDR3 protein: CASSPTSGRVGEQFF
V gene: TRBV9; J gene: TRBJ2-7; CDR3 protein: CASSVGLTATYEQYF
V gene: TRBV10-3; J gene: TRBJ1-5; CDR3 protein: CAIRKEGGQPQHF
V gene: TRBV10-3; J gene: TRBJ2-3; CDR3 protein: CAISGTVERHRYAYF
V gene: TRBV20-1; J gene: TRBJ1-1; CDR3 protein: CSARSGAYSGAFF
V gene: TRBV28; J gene: TRBJ2-1; CDR3 protein: CASSRGLAGYEQFF
V gene: TRBV21-1; J gene: TRBJ2-3; CDR3 protein: CASSNGTPIGDTQYF